Below, 27 T cell receptor beta chains from the same sample are listed, as sequenced in a study of cytomegalovirus exposure and HLA in healthy donors. Use of 60 Vbeta and 13 Jbeta primers characterized the PCR. Using immunoSEQ multiplex PCR, the repertoire was profiled, and TCRdb retains in-frame clones only, with some absent. The data show tens of thousands of clones, and the top ten clones hold approximately 8.8%. Sequenced material: PBMCs. The receptors stem from a male donor in good health and CMV-seronegative.

This sequence joins TRBV5-1 and TRBJ2-5, with 9 bases identical to TRBD1. V was clipped by 4 bases and J by 0 bases; unmatched bases: 7. The CDR3 sequence is 16 residues long. Germline V gene lookup returns CDR1 SGHRS and CDR2 YFSETQ. The CDR3 nucleotides are TGCGCCAGCAGCCCTGGACAGGGGACGTACCAAGAGACCCAGTACTTC. It translates to CASSPGQGTYQETQYF.

The chain links TRBV29-1 to TRBJ2-1; D not certain. The germline gives CDR1 SQVTM, CDR2 ANQGSEA. The CDR3 has 16 amino acids. V was cut by 0 bases and J by 0 bases, with 12 bases left in between. The CDR3 DNA follows: TGCAGCGTTGAAGATCTCGAGCGAACCTCCTACAATGAGCAGTTCTTC. Amino acid sequence: CSVEDLERTSYNEQFF.

CDR3 sequence reads: CASSSSGRNTGELFF. The CDR3, as DNA: TGCGCCAGCAGCTCTAGCGGAAGAAACACCGGGGAGCTGTTTTTT. This chain uses TRBV5-1 with TRBJ2-2; 7 bases are shared with TRBD2. CDR3 length: 15 amino acids. Germline CDR1 is SGHRS and CDR2 is YFSETQ. The ends lost 3 bases at V and 2 bases at J; junction bases unmatched: 4.

This chain connects TRBV30 to TRBJ2-2, with 10 bases identical to TRBD2. The length of the CDR3 is 15 residues. V trimming: 5 bases; J trimming: 2 bases; junction bases outside the gene matches: 5. Germline CDR1 is GTSNPN and CDR2 is SVGIG (reference sequence). The CDR3 DNA reads as TGTGCCTGGGGGGGGACTAGCGTTAACACCGGGGAGCTGTTTTTT. Its translation is CAWGGTSVNTGELFF.

V is TRBV9 and J is TRBJ1-1; D perhaps matches TRBD1 (5 bases). This CDR3 is built from 13 residues. From germline, CDR1 is SGDLS and CDR2 YYNGEE. Trimming pared 4 bases from V and 3 bases from J, leaving 10 bases between. CDR3 nucleotides: TGTGCCAGCAGCCAGGTAGGGGACACTGAAGCTTTCTTT. This codes for CASSQVGDTEAFF.

The rearrangement uses TRBV7-9 and TRBJ2-7; TRBD1 aligns across 8 bases. The CDR3 sequence is 13 residues long. Germline V gene data show CDR1 as SEHNR and CDR2 as FQNEAQ (reference sequence). The junction had 4 bases not matched to a gene; V was cut back by 6 bases and J by 3 bases. The CDR3 DNA reads TGTGCCAGCAGTTTGGGACAGGTCTACGAGCAGTACTTC. As protein: CASSLGQVYEQYF. The full variable domain, its missing parts supplied by reference TRBV7-9 and TRBJ2-7, is DTGVSQNPRHKITKRGQNVTFRCDPISEHNRLYWYRQTLGQGPEFLTYFQNEAQLEKSRLLSDRFSAERPKGSFSTLEIQRTEQGDSAMYLCASSLGQVYEQYFGPGTRLTVT.

V is TRBV20-1 and J is TRBJ2-7, with D hard to call. Germline CDR1 DFQATT, CDR2 SNEGSKA (reference sequence). V was pared by 1 base and J by 2 bases, with 3 bases between. There are 11 residues in the CDR3. The CDR3 DNA is TGCAGTGCTAGAGGGCCCTACGAGCAGTACTTC. This gives the protein CSARGPYEQYF.

The rearrangement joins TRBV30 to TRBJ2-5, with a possible D match to TRBD2 (6 bases). The germline gives CDR1 GTSNPN, CDR2 SVGIG (reference sequence). Deletions cut 8 bases from V and 2 bases from J, with 15 bases between. This CDR3 has 13 residues. The CDR3 region is CAGAPGEQETQYF. The CDR3 nucleotides are TGTGCCGGTGCACCGGGGGAACAAGAGACCCAGTACTTC. The full variable domain, its missing parts supplied by reference TRBV30 and TRBJ2-5, is SQTIHQWPATLVQPVGSPLSLECTVEGTSNPNLYWYRQAAGRGLQLLFYSVGIGQISSEVPQNLSASRPQDRQFILSSKKLLLSDSGFYLCAGAPGEQETQYFGPGTRLLVL.

V gene TRBV5-1 combines with J gene TRBJ2-7; D is unresolved. Germline-derived CDR1 and CDR2 are SGHRS and YFSETQ. V lost 1 base and J 5 bases, leaving 7 bases between the germline ends. CDR3 length: 12 amino acids. CDR3 region: CASSLWQNEQYF. The CDR3 DNA sequence: TGCGCCAGCAGCTTGTGGCAGAACGAGCAGTACTTC.

V gene TRBV5-1 combines with J gene TRBJ1-6; 8 bases line up with TRBD1. The CDR3 totals 16 residues. Trimming removed 7 bases from V and 6 bases from J; junction bases left unmatched: 12. Per germline, CDR1 SGHRS and CDR2 YFSETQ. The CDR3 spells CASASTTTGGNSPLHF. The CDR3 coding sequence is TGCGCCAGCGCTTCAACCACCACAGGGGGTAATTCACCCCTCCACTTT. The full variable domain, completed using reference TRBV5-1 and TRBJ1-6, is KAGVTQTPRYLIKTRGQQVTLSCSPISGHRSVSWYQQTPGQGLQFLFEYFSETQRNKGNFPGRFSGRQFSNSRSEMNVSTLELGDSALYLCASASTTTGGNSPLHFGNGTRLTVT.

The chain has TRBV11-2 and TRBJ2-3; perhaps TRBD2 as D (6 bases). With 6 bases removed from V and 4 bases from J, the gap between germline ends came to 20 bases. This CDR3 has 16 residues. Germline CDR1 SGHAT, CDR2 FQNNGV. Here the CDR3 reads CASRNWGGKISDTQYF. CDR3 in DNA: TGTGCCAGCAGGAACTGGGGCGGGAAGATTTCAGATACGCAGTATTTT.

J is TRBJ2-1 and V is TRBV9, with D perhaps matching TRBD2 (6 bases). The CDR3 loop spans 16 amino acids. Germline CDR1 SGDLS, CDR2 YYNGEE. Deletions cut 0 bases from V and 4 bases from J, with 14 bases between. This chain's CDR3 is CASSVAETRSYNEQFF. Here the CDR3 DNA reads TGTGCCAGCAGCGTAGCCGAGACTAGATCATACAATGAGCAGTTCTTC.

J is TRBJ2-5 and V is TRBV5-1; D may be TRBD2 (6 bases). Germline CDR1 reads SGHRS; CDR2 reads YFSETQ. V was cut by 2 bases and J by 2 bases, with 19 bases left in between. The CDR3 runs to 17 residues. CDR3 in amino acids: CASSLYGGSGAQETQYF. CDR3 sequence (DNA): TGCGCCAGCAGCTTATATGGAGGATCGGGAGCGCAAGAGACCCAGTACTTC.

The chain links TRBV6-4 to TRBJ2-1, with 14 bases lining up with TRBD2. The V segment lost 0 bases and the J segment 6 bases; nucleotides outside the gene matches: 1. This CDR3 contains 16 residues. Per germline, CDR1 MRHNA and CDR2 SNTAGT. CDR3 bases: TGTGCCAGCAGTGACTCGGGGACTAGCGGGAGCAATGAGCAGTTCTTC. Amino acids: CASSDSGTSGSNEQFF.

The V and J genes are TRBV29-1 and TRBJ2-1, with 10 bases lining up with TRBD2. CDR3 length equals 14 residues. Germline CDR1 SQVTM, CDR2 ANQGSEA. The V and J ends lost 4 bases and 8 bases, in that order; junction bases with no gene match: 8. DNA of the CDR3: TGCAGCGTTGGTTTGTCTAGCGGGAGCTATGAGCAGTTCTTC. Translated: CSVGLSSGSYEQFF.

The CDR3 protein is CASSSPGQGAEQYF. CDR3 DNA sequence: TGTGCCAGCAGTTCTCCGGGACAGGGCGCCGAGCAGTACTTC. The chain has TRBV7-8 and TRBJ2-7; 9 bases map to TRBD1. From germline, CDR1 is SGHVS and CDR2 FQNEAQ. The J segment lost 6 bases and the V segment lost 6 bases, leaving 9 bases of the junction unmatched. The CDR3 extends over 14 amino acids.

CDR3 in amino acids: CASSEEGGRGRITGELFF. CDR3 coding DNA: TGTGCCAGCAGTGAAGAGGGGGGCAGGGGGCGGATCACCGGGGAGCTGTTTTTT. The genes are TRBV2 and TRBJ2-2; 8 nucleotides line up with TRBD1. The germline V gene encodes CDR1 SNHLY and CDR2 FYNNEI. Unmatched junction bases numbered 11, after V lost 1 base and J lost 4 bases. The CDR3 covers 18 residues.

The V gene is TRBV2, the J gene TRBJ2-1; D possibly corresponds to TRBD2 (5 bases). V was clipped by 0 bases and J by 9 bases, with 12 bases between them. The CDR3 runs 14 residues. CDR1 SNHLY and CDR2 FYNNEI come from the germline V gene. DNA of the CDR3: TGTGCCAGCAGTGAAGCGAGGGAAAATGCTGAGCAGTTCTTC. Translation: CASSEARENAEQFF.

This rearrangement joins TRBV29-1 to TRBJ1-1, with 8 bases that match TRBD1. V was clipped by 6 bases and J by 1 base; unmatched bases: 4. The CDR3 is 13 amino acids. Germline V gene lookup returns CDR1 SQVTM and CDR2 ANQGSEA. This CDR3 reads CSVAGGWNTEAFF. The CDR3, as DNA: TGCAGCGTGGCAGGGGGCTGGAACACTGAAGCTTTCTTT. The full variable domain, its missing parts supplied by reference TRBV29-1 and TRBJ1-1, is SAVISQKPSRDICQRGTSLTIQCQVDSQVTMMFWYRQQPGQSLTLIATANQGSEATYESGFVIDKFPISRPNLTFSTLTVSNMSPEDSSIYLCSVAGGWNTEAFFGQGTRLTVV.

The CDR3 nucleotides are TGTGCCTGGGGTAACCTCGGACAGGGGAACACTGAAGCTTTCTTT. This translates into CAWGNLGQGNTEAFF. The V gene is TRBV30, the J gene TRBJ1-1; 8 bases agree with TRBD1. The V segment lost 5 bases and the J segment 1 base; nucleotides outside the gene matches: 9. This CDR3 comprises 15 residues. Germline V gene lookup returns CDR1 GTSNPN and CDR2 SVGIG (reference sequence).

V usage is TRBV2 and J usage is TRBJ2-7; the match to TRBD2 covers 7 bases. Trimming removed 5 bases from V and 3 bases from J; junction bases left unmatched: 16. The CDR3 sequence is 17 residues long. Germline CDR1 and CDR2: SNHLY and FYNNEI. The CDR3 nucleotides read TGTGCCAGCAGTCCTCACCTTTTGGGACCGGGAGGCTACGAGCAGTACTTC. Encoded protein: CASSPHLLGPGGYEQYF.

The rearrangement links TRBV7-2 to TRBJ2-1, with D maybe TRBD1 (8 bases). Germline V gene sequence: CDR1 SGHTA, CDR2 FQGNSA. The V end lost 5 bases, the J end lost 8 bases, and 13 bases lay between the germline ends. The CDR3 contains 13 residues. In nucleotides, the CDR3 is TGTGCCAGCAGCCGACAGGGGAGGGATGAGCAGTTCTTC. This translates into CASSRQGRDEQFF.

The chain carries TRBV7-9 and TRBJ2-3; TRBD2 aligns across 9 bases. CDR3 length: 16 amino acids. Germline V gene data show CDR1 as SEHNR and CDR2 as FQNEAQ (reference sequence). The ends lost 5 bases at V and 2 bases at J; junction bases unmatched: 8. The CDR3 DNA is TGTGCCAGCAGCCTCCCGGCTAGCGGGACCACAGATACGCAGTATTTT. Amino acid sequence: CASSLPASGTTDTQYF.

The gene calls are TRBV29-1 and TRBJ1-2; weak D call: TRBD1 (5 bases). The CDR3 runs to 13 residues. Germline CDR1 reads SQVTM; CDR2 reads ANQGSEA. Trimming took 3 bases from V and 6 from J, leaving 14 bases between them. This CDR3 is CSVDGAGIHGYTF. The CDR3 region has the DNA TGCAGCGTTGATGGGGCAGGGATCCATGGCTACACCTTC. Full variable domain (outside the CDR3, taken from reference TRBV29-1 and TRBJ1-2): SAVISQKPSRDICQRGTSLTIQCQVDSQVTMMFWYRQQPGQSLTLIATANQGSEATYESGFVIDKFPISRPNLTFSTLTVSNMSPEDSSIYLCSVDGAGIHGYTFGSGTRLTVV.

The chain links TRBV30 to TRBJ2-6, with D unclear. Per the germline V gene, CDR1 is GTSNPN and CDR2 is SVGIG (reference sequence). The CDR3 length is 14 residues. Trimming took 5 bases from V and 2 from J, leaving 10 bases between them. The CDR3 loop is CAWGSGAGANVLTF. Here the CDR3 DNA reads TGTGCCTGGGGCTCTGGAGCTGGGGCCAACGTCCTGACTTTC. The full variable domain, rest sourced from reference TRBV30 and TRBJ2-6, is SQTIHQWPATLVQPVGSPLSLECTVEGTSNPNLYWYRQAAGRGLQLLFYSVGIGQISSEVPQNLSASRPQDRQFILSSKKLLLSDSGFYLCAWGSGAGANVLTFGAGSRLTVL.

The V call is TRBV5-4, the J call TRBJ2-2, with D perhaps TRBD2 (7 bases). The V and J ends lost 0 bases and 4 bases respectively, with 16 bases between them. The germline gives CDR1 SGHNT, CDR2 YYREEE (reference sequence). CDR3 length: 17 residues. The CDR3 nucleotides are TGTGCCAGCAGCTTGGCCGCGGGGGCAAGGGTCACCGGGGAGCTGTTTTTT. It codes for CASSLAAGARVTGELFF.

The chain links TRBV7-9 to TRBJ1-2; D gene unclear. The CDR3 is 13 residues long. Trimming took off 2 bases at V and 3 bases at J, with 7 bases between the two ends. Germline V gene lookup returns CDR1 SEHNR and CDR2 FQNEAQ (reference sequence). The CDR3 region is CASSLSGYYGYTF. The CDR3, as DNA: TGTGCCAGCAGCTTATCAGGTTACTATGGCTACACCTTC.